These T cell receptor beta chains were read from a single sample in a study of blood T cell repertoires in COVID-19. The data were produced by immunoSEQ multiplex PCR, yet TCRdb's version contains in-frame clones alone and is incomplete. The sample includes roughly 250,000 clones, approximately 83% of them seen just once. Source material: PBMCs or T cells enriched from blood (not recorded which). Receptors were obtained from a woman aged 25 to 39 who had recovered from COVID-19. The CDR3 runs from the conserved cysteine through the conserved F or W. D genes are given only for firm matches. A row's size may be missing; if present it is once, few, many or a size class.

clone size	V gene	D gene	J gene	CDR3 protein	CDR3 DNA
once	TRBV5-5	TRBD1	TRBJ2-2	CASSITGVYTGELFF	TGTGCCAGCAGCATAACAGGGGTCTACACCGGGGAGCTGTTTTTT
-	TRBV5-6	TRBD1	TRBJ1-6	CASSLDRGDYNSPLHF	TGTGCCAGCAGCTTGGACAGGGGGGACTATAATTCACCCCTCCACTTT
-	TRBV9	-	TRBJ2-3	CASSVQLATPQSTDTQYF	TGTGCCAGCAGCGTCCAGCTAGCGACCCCTCAAAGCACAGATACGCAGTATTTT
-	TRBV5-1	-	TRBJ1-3	CASSLSGGPGNTIYF	TGCGCCAGCAGCTTGTCGGGGGGGCCTGGAAACACCATATATTTT
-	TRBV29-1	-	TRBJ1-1	CSVATTSAFF	TGCAGCGTTGCCACGACATCGGCTTTCTTT
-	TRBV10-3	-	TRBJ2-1	CAISVGSLSSYNEQFF	TGTGCCATCAGTGTTGGCTCCTTAAGCTCCTACAATGAGCAGTTCTTC
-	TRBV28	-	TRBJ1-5	CASSLLSGPQPQHF	TGTGCCAGCAGTTTATTAAGCGGGCCTCAGCCCCAGCATTTT
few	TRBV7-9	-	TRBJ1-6	CASSLLAGANSPLHF	TGTGCCAGCAGCTTATTAGCGGGGGCTAATTCACCCCTCCACTTT
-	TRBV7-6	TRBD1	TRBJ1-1	CASSQRDRGRGTEAFF	TGTGCCAGCAGCCAGAGGGACAGGGGGCGAGGGACTGAAGCTTTCTTT
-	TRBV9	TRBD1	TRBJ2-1	CASSETGDRSYNEQFF	TGTGCCAGCAGCGAAACAGGGGACAGGTCCTACAATGAGCAGTTCTTC
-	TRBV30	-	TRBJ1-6	CAWSNTGDRSPLHF	TGTGCCTGGAGTAATACAGGAGATCGATCACCCCTCCACTTT
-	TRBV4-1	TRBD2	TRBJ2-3	CASSQASPAGAYTQYF	TGCGCCAGCAGCCAAGCGAGCCCAGCGGGAGCATATACGCAGTATTTT
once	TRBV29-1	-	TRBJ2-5	CSVDRETETQYF	TGCAGCGTTGACAGGGAAACAGAGACCCAGTACTTC
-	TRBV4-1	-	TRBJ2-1	CASSPGQRNEQFF	TGCGCCAGCAGCCCAGGACAGCGCAATGAGCAGTTCTTC
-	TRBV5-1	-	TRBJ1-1	CASSPGGTANTEAFF	TGCGCCAGCAGCCCCGGCGGGACGGCGAACACTGAAGCTTTCTTT